This entry is about one TCR beta chain. Sequencing was performed with immunoSEQ multiplex PCR; in TCRdb, only in-frame clones are kept and a portion is missing. The sample carries tens of thousands of clones, 87% recorded once. These data come from a study of T cell changes during pregnancy in multiple sclerosis. The CDR3 runs to 15 residues. V lost 4 bases, J lost 1 base, and 6 bases stayed unmatched. Germline lookup yields CDR1 MGHRA and CDR2 YSYEKL. This specimen consisted of CD8+ T cells from peripheral blood mononuclear cells, obtained before pregnancy. The chain couples TRBV4-1 to TRBJ1-1, with 7 bases identical to TRBD1. This sequence originates from a female donor with multiple sclerosis, enrolled in a pregnancy study. DNA of the CDR3: TGCGCCAGCAGCCTTACAGGGGTCCAGAACACTGAAGCTTTCTTT. Residues: CASSLTGVQNTEAFF.